This T cell receptor beta chain was obtained from a study of T cell responses to AZD1222 COVID-19 vaccine. Per germline, CDR1 MNHEY and CDR2 SVGAGI. The CDR3 is 16 amino acids. The ends were cut back, 3 bases at V and 1 base at J, with 14 bases in the middle. Produced via immunoSEQ multiplex PCR; TCRdb's table is partial and in-frame only. The table includes fewer than 50,000 clones, around 90% detected once. This clonotype was obtained from an adult who received the AZD1222 COVID-19 vaccine. This chain links TRBV6-5 with TRBJ2-3, with a possible D match to TRBD1 (5 bases). This material consisted of peripheral blood, taken 28 days after the second AZD1222 dose. CDR3 sequence (DNA): TGTGCCAGCAGTTATGGGTCCGGACAAGGCACAGATACGCAGTATTTT. Translation: CASSYGSGQGTDTQYF.